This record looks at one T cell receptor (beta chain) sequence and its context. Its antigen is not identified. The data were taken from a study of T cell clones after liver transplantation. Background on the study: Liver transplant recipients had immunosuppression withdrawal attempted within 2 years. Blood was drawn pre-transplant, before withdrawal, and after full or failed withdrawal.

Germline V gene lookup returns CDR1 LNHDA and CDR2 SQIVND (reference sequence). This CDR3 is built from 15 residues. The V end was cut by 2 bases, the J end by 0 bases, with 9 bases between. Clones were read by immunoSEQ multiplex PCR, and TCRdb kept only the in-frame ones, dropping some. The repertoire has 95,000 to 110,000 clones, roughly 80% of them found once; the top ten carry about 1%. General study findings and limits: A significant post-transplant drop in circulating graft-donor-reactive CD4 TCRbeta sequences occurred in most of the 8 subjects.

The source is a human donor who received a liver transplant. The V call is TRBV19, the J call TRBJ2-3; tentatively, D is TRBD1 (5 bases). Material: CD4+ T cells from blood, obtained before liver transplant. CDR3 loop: CASSISAGSTDTQYF. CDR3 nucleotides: TGTGCCAGTAGTATATCGGCAGGGAGCACAGATACGCAGTATTTT.